This T cell receptor (beta chain) was documented in a study of CD8+ T cells in alopecia areata (dated by TCRdb to 2016 to 2018). Looking at the study overall: High-throughput TCRbeta sequencing was used to examine T cell clonal expansion in alopecia areata in both the C3H/HeJ mouse model and human patients. On the human side, TCRbeta sequencing was run on scalp tissue and on sorted CD4+ and CD8+ peripheral blood T cells from healthy controls and from alopecia areata patients with either patchy or totalis/universalis disease. Scalp clonality was compared across normal scalp (n=4), patchy alopecia areata scalp (n=8), and alopecia totalis/universalis scalp (n=8). The RNA source kit depended on sample type: the PAXgene miRNA kit for fixed scalp, the miRNeasy kit for PBMCs, and the RNeasy kit for mouse skin. TCRbeta CDR3 regions were amplified by immunoSEQ multiplex PCR using 35 Vbeta forward and 13 Jbeta reverse primers.

PBMCs were separated by density centrifugation and stained for CD3, CD4 and CD8, after which CD4+ and CD8+ T cells were sorted on a FACSAria. Scalp biopsies and blood samples were provided by unaffected controls. Comments on this clone: Its antigen remains undetermined. Base qualities are not provided; no much larger clone lies one nucleotide away.

Beyond this particular receptor, the publication reports: Resident alphabeta T cells in normal human skin are also sequenced, complicating scalp TCR repertoire analysis, unlike mouse skin dominated by gammadelta T cells. Shared TCR sequences between patients were less evident than in mice, which may be partly attributable to HLA diversity in the patient population. Compared with normal scalp, lesional scalp, particularly in alopecia totalis/universalis, had higher clonality and more expanded CD8+ clones, which suggests antigenic drive.

Taken from the germline V gene, the CDR1 and CDR2 loops are SGHRS and YFSETQ. The CDR3 sequence holds 15 residues, the cysteine and phenylalanine included. CDR3 DNA only is kept here, 45 bases in frame from base 1. V is shortened by 3 bases, J by 2 bases, and the region joining them spans 14 bases. The library was obtained by the immunoSEQ multiplex PCR assay. To provide template for TCR sequencing, every sample had RNA extracted and reverse transcribed into cDNA. First-strand cDNA was synthesized with SuperScript III using a 2:1 mix of oligo-dT and random hexamers. Amplification bias was assessed with a synthetic immune receptor repertoire, and residual bias was removed computationally. Concerning the study's data processing: After raw reads were preprocessed to remove errors, the CDR3 was defined following IMGT conventions as running from the conserved cysteine to phenylalanine. Clonality was computed as 1 minus the Shannon entropy, with the entropy normalized by log2 of the number of productive unique TCRs. Scalp TCRbeta sequences were cross-referenced with sorted blood CD4 and CD8 repertoires so that the CD4 or CD8 identity of scalp clones could be inferred. TCRdb mirrors the immuneACCESS table, restricted to in-frame sequences. Some clones are absent from its copies; in checked studies, under half trace to an unresolved V gene, and the reason for the others is unknown. Clone size and the V and J calls come from that table; the DNA yielded D and trimming. Here the sample has about 140,000 clones; 55% occur a single time. Of the sample, about 4.4% is held by the ten largest clones.

The sample was CD4+ T cells sorted from blood. The source of this sequence is a human donor in good health. The sequence is built from TRBV5-1 and TRBJ2-5; the D gene is not confidently resolved. CDR3 loop: CASSSSLGFQETQYF. The DNA sequence is given as TGCGCCAGCAGCTCGTCGTTAGGATTTCAAGAGACCCAGTACTTC.